The sequence of this TCR beta chain was determined in a study of OX40 agonist ivuxolimab in advanced cancers. Study background: The study treated patients with ivuxolimab, an agonistic anti-OX40 (CD134) antibody.

Study conclusions and caveats: The antigen specificity of the peripheral T cells (those that were expanded) was not determined. Doses of 0.1 to 3.0 mg/kg were accompanied by clonal expansion of CD4+ and CD8+ blood T cells by week 6.

In regard to this clone: Its specificity is unknown.

TCRdb keeps only in-frame clones here, not all; method: immunoSEQ multiplex PCR. The table shows about 47,000 clones, with approximately 83% occurring only once. This CDR3 has 16 amino acids. Per germline, CDR1 LNHDA and CDR2 SQIVND (reference sequence). The TCR originated in an adult with an advanced solid tumor such as melanoma, head and neck, liver or kidney cancer. Specimen: CD4+ or CD8+ T cells sorted from blood, collected in a trial of the OX40 agonist ivuxolimab. J is TRBJ1-5 and V is TRBV19; possible D gene TRBD1, 6 bases. The CDR3 nucleotides are TGTGCTGGCGGGGAGGGGGAGATGTATAGCAATCAGCCCCAGCATTTT. Its translation is CAGGEGEMYSNQPQHF.